Sequencing of this TCR beta chain was carried out in a study of cytomegalovirus exposure and HLA in healthy donors. Per germline, CDR1 MGHRA and CDR2 YSYEKL. This CDR3 comprises 13 residues. V shed 0 bases and J shed 3 bases, with 6 bases lying between them. Whole-study findings and limits: What TCR beta sequences reportedly achieved was accurate prediction of HLA-A and HLA-B alleles in most subjects. Cytomegalovirus status was reportedly diagnosed by the classifier with high specificity and sensitivity.

Researchers ran the PCR with 60 Vbeta and 13 Jbeta primers. The repertoire was sequenced with immunoSEQ multiplex PCR; TCRdb's copy has only in-frame clones and lacks some. The data show fewer than 300,000 clones, with roughly 90% seen just once and 3.5% to 4% held by the top ten. As regards this clone: The antigen remains undetermined.

J is TRBJ2-7 and V is TRBV4-1; no definite D call. The source of this sequence is a man between 40 and 49 years old in good health and CMV-seropositive. The sequenced sample consisted of PBMCs. Here the CDR3 DNA reads TGCGCCAGCAGCCAAGAAGTCTACTACGAGCAGTACTTC. This translates into CASSQEVYYEQYF.